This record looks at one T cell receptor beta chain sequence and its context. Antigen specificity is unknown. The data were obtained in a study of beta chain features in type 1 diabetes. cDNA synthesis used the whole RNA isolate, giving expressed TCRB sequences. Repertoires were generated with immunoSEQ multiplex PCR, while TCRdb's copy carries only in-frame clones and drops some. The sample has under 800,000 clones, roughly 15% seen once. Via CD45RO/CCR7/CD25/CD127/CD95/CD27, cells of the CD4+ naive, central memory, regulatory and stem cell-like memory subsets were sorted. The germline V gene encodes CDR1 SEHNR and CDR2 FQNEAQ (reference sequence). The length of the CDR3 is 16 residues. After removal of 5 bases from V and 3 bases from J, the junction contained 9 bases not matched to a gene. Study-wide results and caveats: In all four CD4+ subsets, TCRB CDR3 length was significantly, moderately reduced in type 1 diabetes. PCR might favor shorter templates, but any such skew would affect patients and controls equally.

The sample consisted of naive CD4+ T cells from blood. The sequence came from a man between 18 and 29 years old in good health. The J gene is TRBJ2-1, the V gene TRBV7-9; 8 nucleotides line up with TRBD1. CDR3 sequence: CASSATGTGFYNEQFF. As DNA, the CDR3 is TGTGCCAGCAGCGCCACCGGGACAGGTTTCTACAATGAGCAGTTCTTC.